The clone carrying this T cell receptor (beta chain) has more than one count but fewer than ten. Germline assignment: CDR1 SQVTM and CDR2 ANQGSEA. CDR3 length: 13 residues. V gave up 4 bases and J gave up 4 bases, with 14 bases separating them. The PCR employed 60 Vbeta primers together with 13 Jbeta primers. The table came from immunoSEQ multiplex PCR; TCRdb's copy has only in-frame clones and leaves some out. The data hold 150,000 to 200,000 clones, with around 81% observed a single time. These data originate in a study of cytomegalovirus exposure and HLA in healthy donors. The V and J genes are TRBV29-1 and TRBJ2-7, with D perhaps TRBD2 (5 bases). Input material: PBMCs. This clonotype originated in a young woman in good health and CMV-seropositive. The DNA of the CDR3 is TGCAGCGTTGCCATGAGGGCAGAATACGAGCAGTACTTC. This translates into CSVAMRAEYEQYF.